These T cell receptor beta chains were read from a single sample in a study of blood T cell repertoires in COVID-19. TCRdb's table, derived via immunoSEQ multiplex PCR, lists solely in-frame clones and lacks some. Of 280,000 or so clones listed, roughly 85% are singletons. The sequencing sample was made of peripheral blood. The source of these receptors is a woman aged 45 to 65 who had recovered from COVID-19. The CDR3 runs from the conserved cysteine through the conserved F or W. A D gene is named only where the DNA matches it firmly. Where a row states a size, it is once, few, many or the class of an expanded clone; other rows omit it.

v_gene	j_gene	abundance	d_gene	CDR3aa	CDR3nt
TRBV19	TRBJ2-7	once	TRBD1	CASSIVDRGLYEQYF	TGTGCCAGTAGTATTGTGGACAGGGGGCTGTACGAGCAGTACTTC
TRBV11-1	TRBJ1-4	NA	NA	CASSSSPTGPHEKLFF	TGTGCCAGCAGCTCGTCACCGACAGGTCCCCATGAAAAACTGTTTTTT
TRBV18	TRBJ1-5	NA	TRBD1	CASSAGTGISNQPQHF	TGTGCCAGCTCAGCCGGGACAGGGATTAGCAATCAGCCCCAGCATTTT
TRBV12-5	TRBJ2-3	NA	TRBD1	CASGPGTGATDTQYF	TGTGCTAGTGGCCCCGGGACAGGGGCGACAGATACGCAGTATTTT
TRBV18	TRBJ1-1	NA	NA	CASSPSSWDNEAFF	TGTGCCAGCTCACCTAGTAGCTGGGACAATGAAGCTTTCTTT
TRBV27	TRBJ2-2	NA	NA	CASSSVAVTGELFF	TGTGCCAGCAGCTCGGTGGCGGTGACCGGGGAGCTGTTTTTT
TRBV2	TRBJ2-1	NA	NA	CASQQQSSYNEQFF	TGTGCCAGTCAACAGCAAAGCTCCTACAATGAGCAGTTCTTC
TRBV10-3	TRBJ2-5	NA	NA	CAISESLGGQETQYF	TGTGCCATCAGTGAGTCGCTGGGGGGTCAAGAGACCCAGTACTTC
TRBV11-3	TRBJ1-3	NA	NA	CASSLQGTSGNTIYF	TGTGCCAGCAGCTTACAGGGGACCTCTGGAAACACCATATATTTT
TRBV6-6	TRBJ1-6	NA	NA	CASRERQDQRLHF	TGTGCCAGCAGGGAACGACAGGACCAAAGGCTCCACTTT
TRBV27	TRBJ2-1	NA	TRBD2	CASSSVGAGGPRRSYNEQFF	TGTGCCAGCAGTTCAGTTGGTGCGGGAGGGCCTCGCCGCTCCTACAATGAGCAGTTCTTC
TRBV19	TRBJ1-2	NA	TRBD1	CATRIGGAGYTF	TGTGCCACCCGCATAGGGGGCGCGGGCTACACCTTC
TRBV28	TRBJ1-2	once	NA	CASSFRGRGGYTF	TGTGCCAGCAGTTTCCGGGGGAGGGGAGGCTACACCTTC
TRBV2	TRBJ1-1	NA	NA	CASSVDRGGNTEAFF	TGTGCCAGCAGTGTAGATAGGGGCGGGAACACTGAAGCTTTCTTT
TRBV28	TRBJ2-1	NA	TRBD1	CASSPRQGAGVEQFF	TGTGCCAGCAGTCCGAGGCAGGGGGCCGGGGTTGAGCAGTTCTTC
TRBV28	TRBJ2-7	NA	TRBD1	CASRRQGLSYEQYF	TGTGCCAGCAGGCGACAGGGTTTATCCTACGAGCAGTACTTC
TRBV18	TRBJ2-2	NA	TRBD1	CASSSPGQGTGELFF	TGTGCCAGCTCATCTCCGGGACAGGGCACCGGGGAGCTGTTTTTT
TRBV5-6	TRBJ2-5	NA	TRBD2	CASSLGSGLAGDGETQYF	TGTGCCAGCAGCTTGGGGTCAGGACTAGCGGGAGACGGGGAGACCCAGTACTTC
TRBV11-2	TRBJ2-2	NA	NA	CASSLGQTGELFF	TGTGCCAGCAGCTTAGGACAGACCGGGGAGCTGTTTTTT
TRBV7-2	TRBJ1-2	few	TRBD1	CASSLVGGGTYGYTF	TGTGCCAGCAGCTTAGTAGGGGGCGGCACCTATGGCTACACCTTC
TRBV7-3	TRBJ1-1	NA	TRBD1	CASSQTGQGALGTEAFF	TGTGCCAGCAGCCAGACAGGACAGGGGGCGCTGGGCACTGAAGCTTTCTTT
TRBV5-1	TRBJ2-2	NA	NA	CASSSGTPNTGELFF	TGCGCCAGCAGCTCCGGGACACCGAACACCGGGGAGCTGTTTTTT
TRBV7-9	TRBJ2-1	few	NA	CASSSNPGTRSNEQFF	TGTGCCAGCAGTTCGAACCCCGGGACAAGGAGCAATGAGCAGTTCTTC
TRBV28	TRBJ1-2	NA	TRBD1	CASSYGMGGDRGTTNYGYTF	TGTGCCAGCAGTTATGGTATGGGTGGGGACAGGGGGACAACAAACTATGGCTACACCTTC
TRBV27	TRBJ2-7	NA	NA	CASSLSRGAVEQYF	TGTGCCAGCAGTTTAAGTCGGGGGGCGGTCGAGCAGTACTTC
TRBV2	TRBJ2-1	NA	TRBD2	CASRLAGTYNEQFF	TGTGCCAGCAGACTAGCGGGAACCTACAATGAGCAGTTCTTC
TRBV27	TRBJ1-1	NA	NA	CTSTRFVRYTEAFF	TGTACCAGCACCAGATTTGTAAGATACACTGAAGCTTTCTTT
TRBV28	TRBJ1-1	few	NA	CASTLLNTEAFF	TGTGCCAGCACTTTACTTAACACTGAAGCTTTCTTT
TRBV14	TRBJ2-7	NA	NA	CASSQVVGASYEQYF	TGTGCCAGCAGCCAAGTGGTTGGAGCCTCCTACGAGCAGTACTTC
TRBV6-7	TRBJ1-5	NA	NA	CASSFLQGSWPVPSNQPQHF	TGTGCCAGCAGTTTCCTTCAGGGTTCATGGCCGGTTCCTAGCAATCAGCCCCAGCATTTT
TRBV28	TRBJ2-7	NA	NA	CASSPTIPSSASYEQYF	TGTGCCAGCAGTCCTACCATCCCGAGTAGCGCCTCCTACGAGCAGTACTTC
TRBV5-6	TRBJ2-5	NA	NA	CASSARSGRGETQYF	TGTGCCAGCAGCGCGAGGAGCGGCAGAGGAGAGACCCAGTACTTC
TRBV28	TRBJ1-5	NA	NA	CASHSSNQPQHF	TGTGCCAGTCATAGTAGCAATCAGCCCCAGCATTTT
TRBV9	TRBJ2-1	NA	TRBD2	CASSKLAGVNEQFF	TGTGCCAGCAGCAAACTAGCGGGAGTAAATGAGCAGTTCTTC
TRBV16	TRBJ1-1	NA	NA	CASSQFRDTEAFF	TGTGCCAGCAGCCAATTTCGGGACACTGAAGCTTTCTTT
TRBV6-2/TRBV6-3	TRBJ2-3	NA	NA	CASSYLPYSGVHTDTQYF	TGTGCCAGCAGTTACCTCCCGTATTCCGGGGTCCACACAGATACGCAGTATTTT
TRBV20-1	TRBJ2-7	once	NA	CGSGSNYEQYF	TGCGGATCGGGTTCCAACTACGAGCAGTACTTC
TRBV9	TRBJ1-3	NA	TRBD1	CASSVEARRQGSGNTIYF	TGTGCCAGCAGCGTAGAAGCACGGAGACAGGGCTCTGGAAACACCATATATTTT
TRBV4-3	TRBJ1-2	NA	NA	CASSRKNRGAVYGYTF	TGCGCCAGCAGCCGAAAGAATCGGGGGGCCGTTTATGGCTACACCTTC
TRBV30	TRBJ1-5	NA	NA	CAWSAGWGNSNQPQHF	TGTGCCTGGAGTGCAGGGTGGGGAAATAGCAATCAGCCCCAGCATTTT
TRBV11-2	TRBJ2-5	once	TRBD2	CASSLAGGSQETQYF	TGTGCCAGCAGCCTAGCGGGGGGTTCCCAAGAGACCCAGTACTTC
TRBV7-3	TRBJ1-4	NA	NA	CAIVSGQPTEKLFF	TGTGCCATCGTCTCCGGACAGCCGACAGAAAAACTGTTTTTT
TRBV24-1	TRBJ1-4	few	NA	CATSPGGQPNEKLFF	TGTGCCACCAGCCCCGGGGGTCAGCCAAATGAAAAACTGTTTTTT
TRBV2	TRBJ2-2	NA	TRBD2	CASKSSGRWTGELFF	TGTGCCAGCAAATCTAGCGGGAGGTGGACCGGGGAGCTGTTTTTT
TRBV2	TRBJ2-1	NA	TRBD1	CASSLGQTNEQFF	TGTGCCAGCAGTTTGGGACAGACCAATGAGCAGTTCTTC
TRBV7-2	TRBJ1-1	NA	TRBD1	CASSLDGQGGTEAFF	TGTGCCAGCAGCTTAGACGGGCAGGGGGGCACTGAAGCTTTCTTT
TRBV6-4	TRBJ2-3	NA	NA	CASSDRRSDTQYF	TGTGCCAGCAGTGACAGGAGGTCAGATACGCAGTATTTT
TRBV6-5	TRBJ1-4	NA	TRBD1	CASSYGGQGAEKLFF	TGTGCCAGCAGTTACGGTGGACAGGGTGCTGAAAAACTGTTTTTT
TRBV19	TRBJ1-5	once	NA	CASSIGFKQGNQPQHF	TGTGCCAGTAGTATAGGTTTTAAGCAGGGCAATCAGCCCCAGCATTTT